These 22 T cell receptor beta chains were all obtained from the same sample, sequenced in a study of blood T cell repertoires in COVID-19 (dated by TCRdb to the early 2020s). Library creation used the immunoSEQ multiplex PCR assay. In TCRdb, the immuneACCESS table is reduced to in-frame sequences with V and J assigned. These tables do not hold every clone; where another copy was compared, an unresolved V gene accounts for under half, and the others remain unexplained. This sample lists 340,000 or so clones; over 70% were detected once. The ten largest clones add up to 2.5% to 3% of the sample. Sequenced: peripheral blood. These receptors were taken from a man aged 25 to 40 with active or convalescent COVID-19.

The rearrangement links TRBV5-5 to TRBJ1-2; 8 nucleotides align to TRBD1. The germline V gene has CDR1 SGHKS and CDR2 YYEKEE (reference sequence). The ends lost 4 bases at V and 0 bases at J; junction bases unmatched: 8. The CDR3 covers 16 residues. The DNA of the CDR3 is TGTGCCAGCAGCCACCCGTACAGGGGGGCTAACTATGGCTACACCTTC. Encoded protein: CASSHPYRGANYGYTF. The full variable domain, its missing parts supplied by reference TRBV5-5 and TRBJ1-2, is DAGVTQSPTHLIKTRGQQVTLRCSPISGHKSVSWYQQVLGQGPQFIFQYYEKEERGRGNFPDRFSARQFPNYSSELNVNALLLGDSALYLCASSHPYRGANYGYTFGSGTRLTVV.

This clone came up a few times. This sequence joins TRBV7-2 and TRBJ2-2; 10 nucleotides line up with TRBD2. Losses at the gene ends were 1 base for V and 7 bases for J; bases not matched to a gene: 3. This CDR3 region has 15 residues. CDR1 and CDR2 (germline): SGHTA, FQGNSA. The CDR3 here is CASSLGGLAFGELFF. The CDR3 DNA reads TGTGCCAGCAGCTTAGGGGGACTAGCGTTCGGGGAGCTGTTTTTT.

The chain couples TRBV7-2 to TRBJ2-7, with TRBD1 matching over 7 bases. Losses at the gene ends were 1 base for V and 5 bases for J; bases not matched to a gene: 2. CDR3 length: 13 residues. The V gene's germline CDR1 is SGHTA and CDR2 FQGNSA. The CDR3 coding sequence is TGTGCCAGCAGCTTAGGCAGGGGGAACGAGCAGTACTTC. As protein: CASSLGRGNEQYF.

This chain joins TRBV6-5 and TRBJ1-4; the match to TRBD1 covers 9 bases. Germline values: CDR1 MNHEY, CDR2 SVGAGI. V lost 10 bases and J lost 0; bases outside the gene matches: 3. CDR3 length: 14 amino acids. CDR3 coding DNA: TGTGCCACCAGGACAGGGGCAACTAATGAAAAACTGTTTTTT. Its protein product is CATRTGATNEKLFF.

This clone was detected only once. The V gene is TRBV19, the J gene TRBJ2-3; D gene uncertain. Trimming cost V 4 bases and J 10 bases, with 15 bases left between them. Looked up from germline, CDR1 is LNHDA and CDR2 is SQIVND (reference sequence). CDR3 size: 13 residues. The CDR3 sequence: CASSRNTPPAQYF. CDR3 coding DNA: TGTGCCAGTAGTAGAAATACACCCCCCGCGCAGTATTTT.

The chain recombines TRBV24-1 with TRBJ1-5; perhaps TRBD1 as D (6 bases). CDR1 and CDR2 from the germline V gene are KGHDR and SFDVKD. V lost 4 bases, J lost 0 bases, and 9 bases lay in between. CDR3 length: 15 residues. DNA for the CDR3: TGTGCCACCAGTGAGGGGGCATATAGCAATCAGCCCCAGCATTTT. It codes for CATSEGAYSNQPQHF.

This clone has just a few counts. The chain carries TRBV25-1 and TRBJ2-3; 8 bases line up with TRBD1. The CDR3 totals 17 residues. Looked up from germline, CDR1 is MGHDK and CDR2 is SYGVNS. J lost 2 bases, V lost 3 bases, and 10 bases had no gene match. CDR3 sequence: CASSDSSRTGITDTQYF. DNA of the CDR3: TGTGCCAGCAGTGACTCTTCGCGGACAGGGATCACAGATACGCAGTATTTT.

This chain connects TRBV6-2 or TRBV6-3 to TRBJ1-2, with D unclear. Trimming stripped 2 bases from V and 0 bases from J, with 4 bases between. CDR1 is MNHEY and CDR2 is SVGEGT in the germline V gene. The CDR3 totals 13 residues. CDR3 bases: TGTGCCAGCAGTTACGACACTAACTATGGCTACACCTTC. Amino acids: CASSYDTNYGYTF.

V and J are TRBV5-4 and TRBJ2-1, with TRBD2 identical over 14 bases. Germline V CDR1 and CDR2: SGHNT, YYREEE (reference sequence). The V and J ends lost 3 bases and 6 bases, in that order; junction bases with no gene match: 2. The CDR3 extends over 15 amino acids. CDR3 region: CASSWGLAGVNEQFF. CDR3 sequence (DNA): TGTGCCAGCAGCTGGGGACTAGCGGGGGTCAATGAGCAGTTCTTC.

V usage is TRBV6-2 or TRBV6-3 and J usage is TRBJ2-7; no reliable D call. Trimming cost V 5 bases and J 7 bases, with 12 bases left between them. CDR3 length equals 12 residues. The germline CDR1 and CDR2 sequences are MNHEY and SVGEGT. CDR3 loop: CASSIPLGEQYF. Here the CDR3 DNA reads TGTGCCAGCAGTATACCCCTAGGTGAGCAGTACTTC.

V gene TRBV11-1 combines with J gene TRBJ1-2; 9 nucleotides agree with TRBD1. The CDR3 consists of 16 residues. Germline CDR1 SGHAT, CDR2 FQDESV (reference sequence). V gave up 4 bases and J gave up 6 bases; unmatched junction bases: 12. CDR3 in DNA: TGTGCCAGCAGCTCCCCGCTCGAAGGACAGGGGAATGGCTACACCTTC. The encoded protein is CASSSPLEGQGNGYTF.

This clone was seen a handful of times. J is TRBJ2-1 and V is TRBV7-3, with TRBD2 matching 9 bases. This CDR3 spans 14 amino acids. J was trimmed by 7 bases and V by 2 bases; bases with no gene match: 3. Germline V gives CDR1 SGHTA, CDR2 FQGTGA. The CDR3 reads CASSLAGGSNEQFF. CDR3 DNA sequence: TGTGCCAGCAGCTTAGCGGGAGGGTCAAATGAGCAGTTCTTC.

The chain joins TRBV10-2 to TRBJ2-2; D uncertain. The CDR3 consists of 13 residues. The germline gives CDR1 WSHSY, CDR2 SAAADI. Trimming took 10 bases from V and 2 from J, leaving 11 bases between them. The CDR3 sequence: CATFWANTGELFF. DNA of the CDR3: TGCGCCACCTTCTGGGCAAACACCGGGGAGCTGTTTTTT.

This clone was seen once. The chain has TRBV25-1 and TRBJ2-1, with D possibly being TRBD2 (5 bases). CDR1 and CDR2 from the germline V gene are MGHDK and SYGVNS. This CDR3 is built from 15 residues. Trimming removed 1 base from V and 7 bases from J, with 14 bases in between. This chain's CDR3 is CASSEFAGADNEQFF. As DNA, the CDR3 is TGTGCCAGCAGTGAATTTGCGGGCGCTGATAATGAGCAGTTCTTC.

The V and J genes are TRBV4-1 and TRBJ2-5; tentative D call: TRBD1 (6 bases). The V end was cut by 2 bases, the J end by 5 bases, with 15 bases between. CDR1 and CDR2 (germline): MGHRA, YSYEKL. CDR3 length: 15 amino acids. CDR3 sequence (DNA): TGCGCCAGCAGCCAAAACAGGGCTAGAGGGGAGACCCAGTACTTC. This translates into CASSQNRARGETQYF.

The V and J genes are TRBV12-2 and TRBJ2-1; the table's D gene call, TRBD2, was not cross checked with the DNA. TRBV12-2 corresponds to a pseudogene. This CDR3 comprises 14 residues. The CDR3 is CASRLGRDYNEQFF. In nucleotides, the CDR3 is TGTGCAAGTCGCTTGGGGCGGGACTACAATGAGCAGTTCTTC.

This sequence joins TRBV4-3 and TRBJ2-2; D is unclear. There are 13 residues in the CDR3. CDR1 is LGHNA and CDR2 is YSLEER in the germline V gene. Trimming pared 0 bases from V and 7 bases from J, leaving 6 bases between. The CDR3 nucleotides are TGCGCCAGCAGCCAAGACGGTTTCGGGGAGCTGTTTTTT. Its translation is CASSQDGFGELFF.

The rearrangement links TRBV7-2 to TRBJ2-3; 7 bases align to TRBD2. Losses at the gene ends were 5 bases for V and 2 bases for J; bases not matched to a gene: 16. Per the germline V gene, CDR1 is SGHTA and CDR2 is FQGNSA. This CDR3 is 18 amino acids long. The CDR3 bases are TGTGCCAGCAGCCTTCGCCGACTAGCCACCGGGGACACAGATACGCAGTATTTT. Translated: CASSLRRLATGDTDTQYF.

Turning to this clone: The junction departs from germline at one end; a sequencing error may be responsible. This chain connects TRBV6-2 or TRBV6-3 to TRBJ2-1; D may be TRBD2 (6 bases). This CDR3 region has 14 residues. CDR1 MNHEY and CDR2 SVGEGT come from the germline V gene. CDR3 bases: TGTGCCAGCAGTCCCCTGGGGGGATACAGTGAGCAGTTCTTC. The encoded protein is CASSPLGGYSEQFF.

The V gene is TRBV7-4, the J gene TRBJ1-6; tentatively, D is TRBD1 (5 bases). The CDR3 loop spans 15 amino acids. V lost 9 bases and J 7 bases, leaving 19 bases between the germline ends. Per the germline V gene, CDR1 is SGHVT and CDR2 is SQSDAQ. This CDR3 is CARLRDGAGNSPLHF. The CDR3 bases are TGTGCCAGACTCCGGGACGGAGCGGGAAATTCACCCCTCCACTTT. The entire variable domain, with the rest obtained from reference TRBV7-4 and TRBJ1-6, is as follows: GAGVSQSPRYKVAKRGRDVALRCDSISGHVTLYWYRQTLGQGSEVLTYSQSDAQRDKSGRPSGRFSAERPERSVSTLKIQRTEQGDSAVYLCARLRDGAGNSPLHFGNGTRLTVT.

Here the CDR3 reads CSASQWENEKLFF. The CDR3 DNA sequence: TGCAGTGCTAGTCAATGGGAGAATGAAAAACTGTTTTTT. The chain recombines TRBV20-1 with TRBJ1-4; D call uncertain. The germline V and J ends were trimmed by 3 bases and 5 bases, with 10 bases remaining between them. Germline CDR1 is DFQATT and CDR2 is SNEGSKA (reference sequence). CDR3 length: 13 amino acids.

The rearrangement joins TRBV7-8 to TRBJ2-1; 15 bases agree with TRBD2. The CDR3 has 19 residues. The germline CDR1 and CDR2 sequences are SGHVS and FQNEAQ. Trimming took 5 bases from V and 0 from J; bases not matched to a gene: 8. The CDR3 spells CASSRGLAGGRSSYNEQFF. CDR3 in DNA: TGTGCCAGCAGCCGAGGACTAGCGGGGGGGCGGAGCTCCTACAATGAGCAGTTCTTC.